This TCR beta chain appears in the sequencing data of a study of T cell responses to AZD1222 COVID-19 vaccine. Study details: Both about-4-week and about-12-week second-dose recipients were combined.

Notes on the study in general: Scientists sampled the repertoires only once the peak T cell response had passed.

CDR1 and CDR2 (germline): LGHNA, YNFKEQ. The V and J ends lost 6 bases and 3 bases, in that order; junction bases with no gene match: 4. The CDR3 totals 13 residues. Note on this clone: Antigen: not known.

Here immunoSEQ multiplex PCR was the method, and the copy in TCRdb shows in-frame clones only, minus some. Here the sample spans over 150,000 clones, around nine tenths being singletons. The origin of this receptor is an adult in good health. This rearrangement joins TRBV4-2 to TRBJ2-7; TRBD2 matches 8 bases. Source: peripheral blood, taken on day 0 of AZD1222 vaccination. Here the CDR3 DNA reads TGTGCCAGCAGTTCCAGCGGGAGCTACGAGCAGTACTTC. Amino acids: CASSSSGSYEQYF.